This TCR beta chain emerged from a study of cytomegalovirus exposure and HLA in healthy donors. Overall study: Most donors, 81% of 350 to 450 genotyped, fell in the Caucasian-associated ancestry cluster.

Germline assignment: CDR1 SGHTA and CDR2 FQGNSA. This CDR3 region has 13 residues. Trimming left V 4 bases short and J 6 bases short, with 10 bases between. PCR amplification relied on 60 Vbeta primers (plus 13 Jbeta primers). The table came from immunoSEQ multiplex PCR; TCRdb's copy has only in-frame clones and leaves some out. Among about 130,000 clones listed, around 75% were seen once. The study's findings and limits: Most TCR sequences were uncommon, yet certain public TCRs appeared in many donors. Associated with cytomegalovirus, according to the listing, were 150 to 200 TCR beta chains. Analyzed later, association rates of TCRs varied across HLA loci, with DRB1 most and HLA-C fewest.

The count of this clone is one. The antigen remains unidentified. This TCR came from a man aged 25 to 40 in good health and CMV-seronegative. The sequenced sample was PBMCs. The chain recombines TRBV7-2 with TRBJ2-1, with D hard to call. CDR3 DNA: TGTGCCAGCAGCTCCGGGTTCGGCAATGAGCAGTTCTTC. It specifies CASSSGFGNEQFF.